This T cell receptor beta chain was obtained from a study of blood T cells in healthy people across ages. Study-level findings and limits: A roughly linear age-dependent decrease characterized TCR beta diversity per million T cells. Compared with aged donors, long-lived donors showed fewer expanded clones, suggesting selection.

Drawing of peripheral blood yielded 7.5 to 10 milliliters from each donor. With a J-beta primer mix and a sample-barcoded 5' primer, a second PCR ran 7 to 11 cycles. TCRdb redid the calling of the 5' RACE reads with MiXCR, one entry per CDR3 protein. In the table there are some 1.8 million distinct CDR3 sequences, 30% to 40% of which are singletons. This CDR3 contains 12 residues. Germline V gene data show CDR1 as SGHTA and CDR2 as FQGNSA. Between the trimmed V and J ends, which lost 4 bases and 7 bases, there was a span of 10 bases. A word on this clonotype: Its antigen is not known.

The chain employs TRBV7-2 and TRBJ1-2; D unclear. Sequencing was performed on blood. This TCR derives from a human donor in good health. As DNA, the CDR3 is TGTGCCAGCAGCTCATTTTGGGGTGGCTACACCTTC. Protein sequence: CASSSFWGGYTF.